One sample yielded the 12 T cell receptor beta chains listed below, sequenced in a study of blood T cells in healthy people across ages. Then a second PCR, running roughly 6 to 12 cycles, was carried out with a sample-barcoded 5' primer and a J-beta primer mix. MiXCR, run by TCRdb on the 5' RACE reads, gives a single entry per CDR3 protein. The profile shows about 1,000,000 distinct CDR3 sequences, roughly 45% of them singletons. The specimen sequenced was blood. The receptors stem from a woman aged 55-70 years in good health.

This clonotype was counted a few times. DNA of the CDR3: TGTGCCAGCAGTCCCTTGACAGGGGAGGAGACCCAGTACTTC. This codes for CASSPLTGEETQYF. The chain joins TRBV6-2 or TRBV6-3 to TRBJ2-5, with 8 bases identical to TRBD1. Germline CDR1 reads MNHEY; CDR2 reads SVGEGT. The CDR3 is made up of 14 amino acids. Losses at the gene ends were 5 bases for V and 5 bases for J; bases not matched to a gene: 7.

The chain couples TRBV20-1 to TRBJ2-1; 7 bases are shared with TRBD2. The J call may be in error: the DNA end matches TRBJ2-7 better. CDR3 length: 14 amino acids. Germline V gene data show CDR1 as DFQATT and CDR2 as SNEGSKA (reference sequence). In DNA, the CDR3 is TGCAGTGCTGGACCAGCGGGGTCCTACAATGAGCAGTACTTC. Translated, it gives CSAGPAGSYNEQYF.

In its sample, this clonotype was seen a few times. The genes are TRBV12-3 or TRBV12-4 and TRBJ2-4; 10 bases are a match to TRBD2. Judging by the DNA end, TRBJ2-7 fits better; the J call may be wrong. The CDR3 extends over 14 amino acids. The CDR3 bases are TGTGCCAGCAGTTTTGGACTAGCGGATTACGAGCAGTACTTC. Protein: CASSFGLADYEQYF.

The J gene is TRBJ1-2, the V gene TRBV29-1; a possible D gene is TRBD1 (5 bases). V was pared by 7 bases and J by 6 bases, with 12 bases between. This CDR3 is 11 amino acids long. Germline CDR1 and CDR2: SQVTM and ANQGSEA. The CDR3 bases are TGCAGCGCCTGGGCAGGGAATGGCTACACCTTC. Translated: CSAWAGNGYTF.

This clonotype was recorded only once. The rearrangement joins TRBV20-1 to TRBJ2-5; 9 positions agree with TRBD1. In germline, CDR1 is DFQATT, CDR2 SNEGSKA (reference sequence). The CDR3 covers 13 residues. Trimming cost V 8 bases and J 5 bases; bases outside gene matches: 9. CDR3 sequence: CSPGQGGGETQYF. In DNA, the CDR3 is TGCAGTCCGGGACAGGGAGGAGGGGAGACCCAGTACTTC.

The genes are TRBV5-1 and TRBJ2-1; D is possibly TRBD2 (5 bases). Germline lookup yields CDR1 SGHRS and CDR2 YFSETQ. The CDR3 has 15 residues. Trimming cost V 0 bases and J 8 bases, with 15 bases left between them. CDR3 bases: TGCGCCAGCAGCTTGGCCGGACGAGGGTGGGATGAGCAGTTCTTC. It codes for CASSLAGRGWDEQFF.

Details on this clonotype: Germline and junction disagree at one end, which may indicate a read error. This rearrangement joins TRBV12-3 or TRBV12-4 to TRBJ2-5, with 12 bases aligning to TRBD2. CDR3 length: 18 residues. The CDR3 loop is CTSSLRLAGVGMGETQYF. In DNA, the CDR3 is TGTACCAGCAGTCTGAGACTAGCGGGAGTTGGGATGGGAGAGACCCAGTACTTC.

On this clonotype itself: The junction shows a germline mismatch at one end, possibly a read error. The V gene is TRBV10-3, the J gene TRBJ2-6; D might be TRBD1 or TRBD2, each matching 5 bases. Germline assignment: CDR1 ENHRY and CDR2 SYGVKD. This CDR3 has 15 residues. The CDR3 is CAISGGSSEANVLTF. CDR3 nucleotide sequence: TGTGCCATCAGTGGGGGGAGCTCTGAGGCCAACGTCCTGACTTTC.

V and J are TRBV6-1 and TRBJ2-3; 8 bases match TRBD1. The CDR3 is made up of 18 amino acids. The J segment lost 2 bases and the V segment lost 7 bases, leaving 17 bases of the junction unmatched. Germline CDR1 MNHNS, CDR2 SASEGT. In DNA, the CDR3 is TGTGCCAGCACGGGTTCCTCCTCCGACAGGGGATTCACAGATACGCAGTATTTT. This codes for CASTGSSSDRGFTDTQYF.

The J gene is TRBJ2-1, the V gene TRBV10-3; D remains ambiguous. Germline V lookup: CDR1 ENHRY, CDR2 SYGVKD. Trimming took 6 bases from V and 10 from J, leaving 13 bases between them. The CDR3 runs 12 residues. The CDR3 bases are TGTGCCATCAGCGAAGGGCCCTGGGAGCAGTTCTTC. Its protein product is CAISEGPWEQFF.

This clonotype came up a few times. The V call is TRBV29-1, the J call TRBJ2-4, with unresolved D. TRBJ2-7 matches the DNA end more closely, so the J call is doubtful. The CDR3 runs to 13 residues. Germline V gene sequence: CDR1 SQVTM, CDR2 ANQGSEA. CDR3 sequence (DNA): TGCAGCGTTGCCAGGATCCTAGCCTACGAGCAGTACTTC. Translating it yields CSVARILAYEQYF.

This clonotype was observed a few times. The chain carries TRBV2 and TRBJ2-1; no firm D call. CDR3 length equals 15 residues. Between the trimmed V and J ends, which lost 8 bases and 8 bases, there was a span of 22 bases. Germline CDR1 is SNHLY and CDR2 is FYNNEI. CDR3 residues: CASRPRSESFDEQFF. The CDR3 nucleotides are TGTGCCAGCCGCCCTCGGTCGGAAAGTTTTGATGAGCAGTTCTTC.